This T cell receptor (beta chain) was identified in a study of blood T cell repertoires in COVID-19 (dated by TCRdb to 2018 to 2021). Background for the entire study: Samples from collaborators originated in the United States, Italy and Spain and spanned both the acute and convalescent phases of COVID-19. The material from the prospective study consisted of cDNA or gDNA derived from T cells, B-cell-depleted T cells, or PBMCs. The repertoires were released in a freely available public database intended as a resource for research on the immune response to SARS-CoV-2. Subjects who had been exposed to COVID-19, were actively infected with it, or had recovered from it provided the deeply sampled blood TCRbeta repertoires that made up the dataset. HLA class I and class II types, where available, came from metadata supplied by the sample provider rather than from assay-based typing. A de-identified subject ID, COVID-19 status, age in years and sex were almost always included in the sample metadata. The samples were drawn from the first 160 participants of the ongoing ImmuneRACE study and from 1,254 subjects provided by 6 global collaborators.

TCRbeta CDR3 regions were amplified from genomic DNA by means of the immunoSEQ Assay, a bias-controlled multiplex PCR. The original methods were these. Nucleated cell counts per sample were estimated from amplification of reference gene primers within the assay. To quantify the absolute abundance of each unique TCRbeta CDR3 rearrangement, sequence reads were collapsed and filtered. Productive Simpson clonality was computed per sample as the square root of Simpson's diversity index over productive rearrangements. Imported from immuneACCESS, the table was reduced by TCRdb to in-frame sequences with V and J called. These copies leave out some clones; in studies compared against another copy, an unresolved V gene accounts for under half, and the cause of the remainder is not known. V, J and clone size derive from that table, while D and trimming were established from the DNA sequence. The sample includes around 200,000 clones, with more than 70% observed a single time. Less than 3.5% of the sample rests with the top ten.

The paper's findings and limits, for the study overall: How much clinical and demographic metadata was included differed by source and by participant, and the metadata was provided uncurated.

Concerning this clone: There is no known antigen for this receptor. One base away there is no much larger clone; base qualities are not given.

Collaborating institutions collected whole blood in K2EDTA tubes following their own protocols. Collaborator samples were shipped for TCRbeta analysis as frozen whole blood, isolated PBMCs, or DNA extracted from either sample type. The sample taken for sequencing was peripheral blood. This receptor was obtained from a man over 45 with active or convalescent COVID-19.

CDR3 protein: CASRLLAGEQYF. The DNA sequence is as follows: TGTGCCAGCAGGCTTCTAGCCGGCGAGCAGTACTTC. This receptor chain uses TRBV6-5 and TRBJ2-7; possibly the D gene is TRBD2, per 5 matching bases. As encoded in the germline V gene, CDR1 is MNHEY while CDR2 is SVGAGI. V loses 6 bases, J loses 6 bases, and the germline ends lie 12 bases apart. Its CDR3 holds 12 amino acids, cysteine through phenylalanine. Just CDR3 DNA is preserved here, 36 bases in frame from base 1.